This T cell receptor beta chain was documented in a study of blood T cell repertoires in COVID-19. The overall study: The United States, Italy and Spain were the sources of the acute and convalescent COVID-19 samples.

Assay used: immunoSEQ multiplex PCR; TCRdb lists only in-frame clones, some missing. The sample consists of over 85,000 clones, 70% to 90% of them appearing once. Germline CDR1 SGHRS, CDR2 YFSETQ. This CDR3 comprises 15 residues. Trimming took 0 bases from V and 2 from J; bases not matched to a gene: 4. The chain couples TRBV5-1 to TRBJ1-2; 7 nucleotides line up with TRBD1. This clonotype originated in a human donor with COVID-19, enrolled during active disease. The donor label of this sample is uncertain. Material for sequencing was peripheral blood. The CDR3 sequence is CASSLGQGDNYGYTF. The CDR3 DNA sequence: TGCGCCAGCAGCTTGGGACAGGGTGACAACTATGGCTACACCTTC. Full variable domain (remainder filled in from reference TRBV5-1 and TRBJ1-2): KAGVTQTPRYLIKTRGQQVTLSCSPISGHRSVSWYQQTPGQGLQFLFEYFSETQRNKGNFPGRFSGRQFSNSRSEMNVSTLELGDSALYLCASSLGQGDNYGYTFGSGTRLTVV.